This T cell receptor (beta chain) was sequenced during a study of blood T cell repertoires in COVID-19. For the study at large: The study drew acute and convalescent COVID-19 samples from the United States, Italy and Spain. The cDNA or gDNA used as material had been derived from T cells, B-cell-depleted T cells, or PBMCs.

In the original processing: Using reference gene primer amplification, nucleated cell counts were estimated. TCRdb keeps only in-frame clones here, not all; method: immunoSEQ multiplex PCR. For V, J and clone size, that table is used; D and trimming come from the DNA. The table has some 670,000 clones, about nine tenths seen once. Unmatched junction bases numbered 9, after V lost 7 bases and J lost 3 bases. This CDR3 is built from 13 residues. Germline CDR1 SQVTM, CDR2 ANQGSEA. The sequence was obtained from a woman between 18 and 29 years old with acute or convalescent COVID-19. Specimen: peripheral blood. This chain joins TRBV29-1 and TRBJ2-7, with 7 bases fitting TRBD1. The chain's CDR3 is CSAGGTVSYEQYF. As DNA, the CDR3 is TGCAGCGCCGGTGGGACAGTCAGCTACGAGCAGTACTTC.